A single T cell receptor beta chain is shown here with its context. The CDR3 does not close with the conserved phenylalanine or tryptophan, likely indicating a read error. Alongside blood RNA obtained from unsorted whole blood, germline DNA was also extracted. Researchers reported drawing about 3.9 milliliters of peripheral blood before surgery. There are 13 residues in the CDR3. V lost 6 bases, J lost 5 bases, and 13 bases lay in between. Germline CDR1 reads SGHAT; CDR2 reads FQDESV (reference sequence). Using a constant-region primer together with ProtoScript II reverse transcriptase, TCR beta cDNA was made from 450 to 600 ng of total RNA. Slightly modified ARM-PCR with three nested multiplex PCR rounds yielded TCR beta libraries. It was with TRBV1-TRBV30 forward primers and a C-beta reverse primer that the first two PCR rounds were run, at around 9 cycles each. TCRdb re-derived calls from the multiplex PCR reads in MiXCR, one entry per CDR3 protein. Of about 320,000 distinct CDR3 sequences listed, over 55% are singletons.

The data stem from a study of tumor-infiltrating lymphocytes in primary liver carcinoma. This chain links TRBV11-1 with TRBJ2-5, with D tentatively TRBD1 or TRBD2 (5 bases each). Sequenced input: peripheral blood. The receptor's source is a man aged 35 to 55 with primary liver carcinoma and hepatitis B virus infection. The CDR3 here is CASSSQGEETQYV. DNA for the CDR3: TGTGCCAGCAGTTCCCAGGGAGAGGAGACCCAGTACGTC.